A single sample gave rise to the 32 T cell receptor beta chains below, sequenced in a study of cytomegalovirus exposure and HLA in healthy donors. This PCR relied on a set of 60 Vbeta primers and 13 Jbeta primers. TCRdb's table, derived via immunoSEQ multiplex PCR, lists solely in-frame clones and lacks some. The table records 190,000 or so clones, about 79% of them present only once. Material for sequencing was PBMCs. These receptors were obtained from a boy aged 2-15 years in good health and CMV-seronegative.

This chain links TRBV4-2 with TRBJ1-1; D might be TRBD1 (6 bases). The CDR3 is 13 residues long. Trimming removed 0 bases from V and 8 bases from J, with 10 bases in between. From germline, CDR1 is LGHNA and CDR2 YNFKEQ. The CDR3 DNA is TGTGCCAGCAGCCAAGATCTCGGACAGGAAGCTTTCTTT. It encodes CASSQDLGQEAFF.

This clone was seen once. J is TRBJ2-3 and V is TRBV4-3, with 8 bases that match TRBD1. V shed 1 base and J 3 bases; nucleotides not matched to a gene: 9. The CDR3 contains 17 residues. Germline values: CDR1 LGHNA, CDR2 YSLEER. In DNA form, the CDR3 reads TGCGCCAGCAGCCAAGCGACATCCGGGACAGGAACAGATACGCAGTATTTT. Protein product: CASSQATSGTGTDTQYF.

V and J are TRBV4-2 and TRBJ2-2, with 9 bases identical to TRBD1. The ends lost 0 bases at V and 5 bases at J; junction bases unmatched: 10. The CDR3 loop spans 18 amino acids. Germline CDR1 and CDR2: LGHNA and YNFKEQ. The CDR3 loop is CASSQDGWGTGTTGELFF. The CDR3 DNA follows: TGTGCCAGCAGCCAAGATGGGTGGGGGACAGGGACTACCGGGGAGCTGTTTTTT.

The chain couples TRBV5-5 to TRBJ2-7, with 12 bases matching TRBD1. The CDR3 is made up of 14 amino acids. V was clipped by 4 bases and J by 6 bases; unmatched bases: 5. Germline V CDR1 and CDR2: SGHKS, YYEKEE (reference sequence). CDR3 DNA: TGTGCCAGCAGCCCCGGGACAGGGGGCACCGAGCAGTACTTC. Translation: CASSPGTGGTEQYF. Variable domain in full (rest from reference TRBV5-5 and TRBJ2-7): DAGVTQSPTHLIKTRGQQVTLRCSPISGHKSVSWYQQVLGQGPQFIFQYYEKEERGRGNFPDRFSARQFPNYSSELNVNALLLGDSALYLCASSPGTGGTEQYFGPGTRLTVT.

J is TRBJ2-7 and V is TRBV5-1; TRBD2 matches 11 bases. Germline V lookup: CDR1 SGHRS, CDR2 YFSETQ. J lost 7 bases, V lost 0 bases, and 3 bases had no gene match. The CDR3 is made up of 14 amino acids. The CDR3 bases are TGCGCCAGCAGCTTGGGACTAGCGGGGCGGGAGCAGTACTTC. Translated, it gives CASSLGLAGREQYF. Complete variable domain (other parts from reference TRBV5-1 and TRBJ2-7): KAGVTQTPRYLIKTRGQQVTLSCSPISGHRSVSWYQQTPGQGLQFLFEYFSETQRNKGNFPGRFSGRQFSNSRSEMNVSTLELGDSALYLCASSLGLAGREQYFGPGTRLTVT.

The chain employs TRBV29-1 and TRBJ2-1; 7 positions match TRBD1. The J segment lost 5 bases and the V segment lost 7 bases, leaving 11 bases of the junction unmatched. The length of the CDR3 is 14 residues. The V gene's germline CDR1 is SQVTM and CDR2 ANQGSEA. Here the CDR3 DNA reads TGCAGCGGAGCTGGACAGGTAGAGCACAATGAGCAGTTCTTC. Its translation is CSGAGQVEHNEQFF.

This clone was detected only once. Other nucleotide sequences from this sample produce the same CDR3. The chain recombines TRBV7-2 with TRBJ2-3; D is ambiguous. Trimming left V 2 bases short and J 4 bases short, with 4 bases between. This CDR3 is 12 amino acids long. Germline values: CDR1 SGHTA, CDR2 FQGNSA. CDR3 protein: CASSLLADTQYF. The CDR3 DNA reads TGTGCCAGCAGCTTACTCGCAGATACGCAGTATTTT.

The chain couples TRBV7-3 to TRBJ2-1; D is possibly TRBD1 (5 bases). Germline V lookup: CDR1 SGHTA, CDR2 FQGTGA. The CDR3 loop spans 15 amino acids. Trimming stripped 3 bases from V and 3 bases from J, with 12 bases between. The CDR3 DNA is TGTGCCAGCAGCTTCGGACACCCGATCTACAATGAGCAGTTCTTC. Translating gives CASSFGHPIYNEQFF.

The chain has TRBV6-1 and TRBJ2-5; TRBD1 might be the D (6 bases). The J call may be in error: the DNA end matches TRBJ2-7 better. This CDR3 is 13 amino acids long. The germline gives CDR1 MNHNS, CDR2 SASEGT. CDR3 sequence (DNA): TGTGCCAGCAGTGGGCAACAGGGAAACGAGCAGTACTTC. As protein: CASSGQQGNEQYF.

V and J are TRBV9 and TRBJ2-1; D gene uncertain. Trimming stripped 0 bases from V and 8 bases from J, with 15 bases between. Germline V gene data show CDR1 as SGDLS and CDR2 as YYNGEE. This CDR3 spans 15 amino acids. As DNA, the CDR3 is TGTGCCAGCAGCGTAGATCGGGTTATGTCACATGAGCAGTTCTTC. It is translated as CASSVDRVMSHEQFF.

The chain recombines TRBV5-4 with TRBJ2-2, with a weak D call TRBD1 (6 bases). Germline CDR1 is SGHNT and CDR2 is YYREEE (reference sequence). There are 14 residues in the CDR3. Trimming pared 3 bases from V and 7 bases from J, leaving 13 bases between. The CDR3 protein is CASSSVGGGGELFF. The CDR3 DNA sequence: TGTGCCAGCAGCTCGGTTGGGGGCGGCGGGGAGCTGTTTTTT.

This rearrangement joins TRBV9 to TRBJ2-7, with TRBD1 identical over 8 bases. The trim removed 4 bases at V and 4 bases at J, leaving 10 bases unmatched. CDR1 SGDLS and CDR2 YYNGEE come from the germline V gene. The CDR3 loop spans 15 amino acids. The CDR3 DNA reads TGTGCCAGCAGCTCCGGACAGGGAAGGATGTACGAGCAGTACTTC. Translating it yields CASSSGQGRMYEQYF.

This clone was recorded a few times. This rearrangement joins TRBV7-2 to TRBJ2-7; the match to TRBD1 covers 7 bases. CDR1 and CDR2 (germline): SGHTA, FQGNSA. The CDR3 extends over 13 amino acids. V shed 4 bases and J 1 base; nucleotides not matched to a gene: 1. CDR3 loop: CASSWTGSYEQYF. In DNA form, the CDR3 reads TGTGCCAGCAGCTGGACAGGTTCCTACGAGCAGTACTTC.

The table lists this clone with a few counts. CDR3 coding DNA: TGTGCCAGCAGTTCGTGGGATCCCCGGGGCTCCTACGAGCAGTACTTC. Translating gives CASSSWDPRGSYEQYF. V usage is TRBV27 and J usage is TRBJ2-7, with D possibly being TRBD2 (5 bases). V was pared by 4 bases and J by 0 bases, with 16 bases between. The CDR3 loop spans 16 amino acids. The germline V gene encodes CDR1 MNHEY and CDR2 SMNVEV (reference sequence).

The CDR3 coding sequence is TGCAGCGTTGAGTCGGTCTTGAACACTGAAGCTTTCTTT. This encodes CSVESVLNTEAFF. The chain links TRBV29-1 to TRBJ1-1, with unresolved D. The CDR3 is 13 amino acids. The germline V gene has CDR1 SQVTM and CDR2 ANQGSEA. The V gene lost 3 bases and the J gene lost 0 bases, with 8 bases spanning the gap. Drawing the rest from reference TRBV29-1 and TRBJ1-1, the complete variable domain is SAVISQKPSRDICQRGTSLTIQCQVDSQVTMMFWYRQQPGQSLTLIATANQGSEATYESGFVIDKFPISRPNLTFSTLTVSNMSPEDSSIYLCSVESVLNTEAFFGQGTRLTVV.

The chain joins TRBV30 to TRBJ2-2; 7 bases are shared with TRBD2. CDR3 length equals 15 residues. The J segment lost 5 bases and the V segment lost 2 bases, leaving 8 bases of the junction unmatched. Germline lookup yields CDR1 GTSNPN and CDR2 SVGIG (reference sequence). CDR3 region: CAWSRAGLVTGELFF. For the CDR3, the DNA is TGTGCCTGGAGTCGTGCTGGACTAGTTACCGGGGAGCTGTTTTTT.

In DNA form, the CDR3 reads TGTGCCAGCAGCAACCGACAGTCCACAGATACGCAGTATTTT. It codes for CASSNRQSTDTQYF. The chain recombines TRBV7-6 with TRBJ2-3; D is possibly TRBD1 (5 bases). Germline CDR1 SGHVS, CDR2 FNYEAQ. This CDR3 contains 14 residues. Between the trimmed V and J ends, which lost 5 bases and 2 bases, there was a span of 11 bases. The full variable domain, its missing parts supplied by reference TRBV7-6 and TRBJ2-3, is GAGVSQSPRYKVTKRGQDVALRCDPISGHVSLYWYRQALGQGPEFLTYFNYEAQQDKSGLPNDRFSAERPEGSISTLTIQRTEQRDSAMYRCASSNRQSTDTQYFGPGTRLTVL.

This chain's CDR3 is CASKGADTEAFF. The CDR3 DNA reads as TGTGCCAGCAAGGGGGCTGACACTGAAGCTTTCTTT. The chain is built from TRBV28 and TRBJ1-1; 7 nucleotides align to TRBD1. J lost 3 bases, V lost 7 bases, and 2 bases had no gene match. The germline V gene has CDR1 MDHEN and CDR2 SYDVKM. This CDR3 contains 12 residues. Supplemented by reference TRBV28 and TRBJ1-1, the full variable domain reads DVKVTQSSRYLVKRTGEKVFLECVQDMDHENMFWYRQDPGLGLRLIYFSYDVKMKEKGDIPEGYSVSREKKERFSLILESASTNQTSMYLCASKGADTEAFFGQGTRLTVV.

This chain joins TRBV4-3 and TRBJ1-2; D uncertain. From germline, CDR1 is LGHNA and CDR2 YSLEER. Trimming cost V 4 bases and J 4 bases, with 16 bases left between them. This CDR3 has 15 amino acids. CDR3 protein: CASSPDRGLGYGYTF. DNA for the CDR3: TGCGCCAGCAGCCCCGACCGGGGTTTGGGCTATGGCTACACCTTC.

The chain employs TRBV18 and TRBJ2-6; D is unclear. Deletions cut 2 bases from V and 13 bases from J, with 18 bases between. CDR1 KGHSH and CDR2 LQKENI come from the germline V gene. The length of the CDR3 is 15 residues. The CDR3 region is CASSPDLARSRVLTF. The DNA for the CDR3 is TGTGCCAGCTCACCAGATTTAGCCCGTTCTCGTGTCCTGACTTTC.

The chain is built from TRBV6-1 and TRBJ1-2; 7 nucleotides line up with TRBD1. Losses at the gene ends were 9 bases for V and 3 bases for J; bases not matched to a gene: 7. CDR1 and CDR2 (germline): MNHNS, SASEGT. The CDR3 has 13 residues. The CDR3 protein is CASHRGPDYGYTF. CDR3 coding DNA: TGTGCCAGTCACAGGGGCCCCGACTATGGCTACACCTTC.

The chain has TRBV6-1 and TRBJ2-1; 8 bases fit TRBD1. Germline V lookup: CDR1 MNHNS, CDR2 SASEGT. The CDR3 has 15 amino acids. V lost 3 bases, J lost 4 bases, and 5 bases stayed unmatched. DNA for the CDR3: TGTGCCAGCAGTGAGGGAACAGGGGGGTACAATGAGCAGTTCTTC. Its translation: CASSEGTGGYNEQFF.

The CDR3 sequence: CASSLRDRVGYTF. The CDR3 DNA follows: TGTGCCAGCAGCTTACGGGACAGGGTTGGCTACACCTTC. The chain recombines TRBV11-3 with TRBJ1-2; TRBD1 matches at 9 bases. Trimming removed 2 bases from V and 7 bases from J; junction bases left unmatched: 2. The CDR3 contains 13 residues. CDR1 is SGHNT and CDR2 is YENEEA in the germline V gene.

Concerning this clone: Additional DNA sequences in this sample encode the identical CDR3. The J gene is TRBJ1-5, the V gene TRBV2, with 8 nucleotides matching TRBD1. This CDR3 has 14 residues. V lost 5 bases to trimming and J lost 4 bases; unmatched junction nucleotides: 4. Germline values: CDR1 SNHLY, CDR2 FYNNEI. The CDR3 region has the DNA TGTGCCAGCAGTCGGACAGGGAGGAATCAGCCCCAGCATTTT. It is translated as CASSRTGRNQPQHF. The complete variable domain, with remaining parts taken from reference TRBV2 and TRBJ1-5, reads EPEVTQTPSHQVTQMGQEVILRCVPISNHLYFYWYRQILGQKVEFLVSFYNNEISEKSEIFDDQFSVERPDGSNFTLKIRSTKLEDSAMYFCASSRTGRNQPQHFGDGTRLSIL.

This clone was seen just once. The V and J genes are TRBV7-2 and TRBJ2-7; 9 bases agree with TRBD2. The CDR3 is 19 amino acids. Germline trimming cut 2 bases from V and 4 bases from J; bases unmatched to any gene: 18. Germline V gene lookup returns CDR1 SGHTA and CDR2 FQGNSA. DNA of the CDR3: TGTGCCAGCAGCTTAAGGGTAGCGGGGGACTCCCCGGTTATGTACGAGCAGTACTTC. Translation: CASSLRVAGDSPVMYEQYF. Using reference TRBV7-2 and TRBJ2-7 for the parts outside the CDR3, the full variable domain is GAGVSQSPSNKVTEKGKDVELRCDPISGHTALYWYRQSLGQGLEFLIYFQGNSAPDKSGLPSDRFSAERTGGSVSTLTIQRTQQEDSAVYLCASSLRVAGDSPVMYEQYFGPGTRLTVT.

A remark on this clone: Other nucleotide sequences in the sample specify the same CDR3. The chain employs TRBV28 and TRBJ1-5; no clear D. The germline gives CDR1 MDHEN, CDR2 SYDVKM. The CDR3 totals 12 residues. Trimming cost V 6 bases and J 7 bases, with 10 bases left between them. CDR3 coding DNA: TGTGCCAGCAGCCCGTGGGAGCAGCCCCAGCATTTT. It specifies CASSPWEQPQHF.

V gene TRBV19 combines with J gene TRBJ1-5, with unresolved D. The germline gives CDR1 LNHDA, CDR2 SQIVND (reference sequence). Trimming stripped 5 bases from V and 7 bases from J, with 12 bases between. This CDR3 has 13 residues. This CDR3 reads CASSPAGNQPQHF. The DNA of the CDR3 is TGTGCCAGTAGTCCGGCGGGAAACCAGCCCCAGCATTTT.

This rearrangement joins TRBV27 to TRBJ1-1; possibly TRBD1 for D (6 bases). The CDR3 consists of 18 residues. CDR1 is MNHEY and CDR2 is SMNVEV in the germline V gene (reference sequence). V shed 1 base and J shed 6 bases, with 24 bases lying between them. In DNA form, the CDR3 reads TGTGCCAGCAGTTTATTAAGGGGGGGACGGCAGGCGATGGCTGAAGCTTTCTTT. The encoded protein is CASSLLRGGRQAMAEAFF.

The CDR3 is CASSIGAGTDTQYF. The CDR3 DNA reads as TGTGCCAGTAGTATTGGGGCTGGGACAGATACGCAGTATTTT. This chain joins TRBV19 and TRBJ2-3, with TRBD1 as a possible D gene (5 bases). Germline V CDR1 and CDR2: LNHDA, SQIVND (reference sequence). Trimming removed 3 bases at V and 3 bases at J, with 10 bases between. There are 14 residues in the CDR3. Full variable domain (remainder filled in from reference TRBV19 and TRBJ2-3): DGGITQSPKYLFRKEGQNVTLSCEQNLNHDAMYWYRQDPGQGLRLIYYSQIVNDFQKGDIAEGYSVSREKKESFPLTVTSAQKNPTAFYLCASSIGAGTDTQYFGPGTRLTVL.

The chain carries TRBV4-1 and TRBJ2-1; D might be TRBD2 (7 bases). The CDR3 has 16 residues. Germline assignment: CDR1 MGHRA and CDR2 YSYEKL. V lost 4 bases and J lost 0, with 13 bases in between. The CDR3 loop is CASSPGGASSYNEQFF. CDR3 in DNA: TGCGCCAGCAGCCCTGGGGGGGCAAGCTCCTACAATGAGCAGTTCTTC.

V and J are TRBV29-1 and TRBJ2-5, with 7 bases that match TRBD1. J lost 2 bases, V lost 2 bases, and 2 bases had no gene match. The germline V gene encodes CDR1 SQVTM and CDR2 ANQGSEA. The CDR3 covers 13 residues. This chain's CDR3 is CSVERQGQETQYF. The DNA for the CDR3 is TGCAGCGTTGAACGACAGGGTCAAGAGACCCAGTACTTC.

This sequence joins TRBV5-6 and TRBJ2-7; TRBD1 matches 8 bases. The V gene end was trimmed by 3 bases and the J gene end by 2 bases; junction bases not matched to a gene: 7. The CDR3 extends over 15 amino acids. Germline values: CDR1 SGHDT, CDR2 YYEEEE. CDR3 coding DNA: TGTGCCAGCAGCTCCACCAGGGGGCCTACCTACGAGCAGTACTTC. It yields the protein CASSSTRGPTYEQYF.